One sample yielded the 30 T cell receptor beta chains listed below, sequenced in a study of blood T cell repertoires in COVID-19. Profiling relied on immunoSEQ multiplex PCR, and the TCRdb table lists in-frame clones only, not all of them. This table holds more than 200,000 clones, around 84% found once. The specimen sequenced was peripheral blood. The receptors were gathered from a man aged 50 to 59 with acute or convalescent COVID-19.

The chain links TRBV7-9 to TRBJ1-2, with TRBD1 as a possible D gene (5 bases). The CDR3 loop spans 15 amino acids. Germline-derived CDR1 and CDR2 are SEHNR and FQNEAQ (reference sequence). Trimming pared 5 bases from V and 2 bases from J, leaving 15 bases between. The CDR3 region is CASSPTGGVNYGYTF. For the CDR3, the DNA is TGTGCCAGCAGCCCGACGGGGGGGGTCAACTATGGCTACACCTTC.

The V call is TRBV30, the J call TRBJ1-1; 9 bases are a match to TRBD1. The V gene end was trimmed by 1 base and the J gene end by 0 bases; junction bases not matched to a gene: 0. Per germline, CDR1 GTSNPN and CDR2 SVGIG (reference sequence). This CDR3 has 14 amino acids. CDR3 amino acids: CAWSGTGVNTEAFF. The CDR3 region has the DNA TGTGCCTGGAGTGGGACAGGGGTGAACACTGAAGCTTTCTTT.

This clone showed up just once. The chain employs TRBV6-5 and TRBJ1-1; D is uncertain. This CDR3 contains 12 residues. Looked up from germline, CDR1 is MNHEY and CDR2 is SVGAGI. Trimming removed 7 bases from V and 2 bases from J, with 8 bases in between. The CDR3 bases are TGTGCCAGCAAACAGTCCAACACTGAAGCTTTCTTT. Protein sequence: CASKQSNTEAFF.

A few counts support this clone. V gene TRBV25-1 combines with J gene TRBJ1-2; TRBD1 is a possible D gene (6 bases). The germline V gene has CDR1 MGHDK and CDR2 SYGVNS. The ends were cut back, 4 bases at V and 5 bases at J, with 14 bases in the middle. The CDR3 is 14 amino acids. The CDR3 sequence: CASSGRLGTYGYTF. The CDR3 DNA sequence: TGTGCCAGCAGTGGGAGGCTGGGGACATATGGCTACACCTTC.

The rearrangement links TRBV5-4 to TRBJ1-6; TRBD1 aligns across 7 bases. This CDR3 contains 15 residues. The V gene end was trimmed by 4 bases and the J gene end by 7 bases; junction bases not matched to a gene: 8. The germline gives CDR1 SGHNT, CDR2 YYREEE (reference sequence). The CDR3 DNA reads as TGTGCCAGCAGCCGGGACAGCTTTTTGAATTCACCCCTCCACTTT. Amino acid sequence: CASSRDSFLNSPLHF.

The V call is TRBV18, the J call TRBJ1-4; 11 bases map to TRBD1. V gave up 4 bases and J gave up 6 bases; unmatched junction bases: 4. This CDR3 has 15 residues. In germline, CDR1 is KGHSH, CDR2 LQKENI. The CDR3 nucleotides are TGTGCCAGCTCACGAAGGGACAGGGGGTATGAAAAACTGTTTTTT. It is translated as CASSRRDRGYEKLFF.

The CDR3 loop is CASSTGQVEQYF. Written as DNA, the CDR3 is TGCGCCAGCAGCACCGGACAGGTCGAGCAGTACTTC. The chain combines TRBV5-1 with TRBJ2-7; 7 positions agree with TRBD1. Germline V gene data show CDR1 as SGHRS and CDR2 as YFSETQ. With 4 bases clipped from V and 6 bases from J, the junction kept 4 bases outside the gene matches. The CDR3 runs 12 residues.

The chain is built from TRBV19 and TRBJ1-5; D call uncertain. The germline CDR1 and CDR2 sequences are LNHDA and SQIVND (reference sequence). This CDR3 spans 17 amino acids. Trimming shortened V by 1 base and J by 5 bases, and 18 bases separated the two germline ends. The CDR3 region is CASSIGLGEGFYQPQHF. In nucleotides, the CDR3 is TGTGCCAGTAGTATAGGTCTCGGAGAGGGATTTTATCAGCCCCAGCATTTT.

The chain employs TRBV18 and TRBJ1-1, with a weak D call TRBD1 (5 bases). Trimming left V 4 bases short and J 1 base short, with 10 bases between. The CDR3 is 14 residues long. Germline-derived CDR1 and CDR2 are KGHSH and LQKENI. The CDR3: CASSQQQENTEAFF. The CDR3 DNA reads TGTGCCAGCTCACAACAACAGGAGAACACTGAAGCTTTCTTT.

The chain links TRBV6-5 to TRBJ1-5; 8 bases fit TRBD1. This CDR3 comprises 14 residues. Unmatched junction bases numbered 9, after V lost 10 bases and J lost 4 bases. Germline loops: CDR1 MNHEY, CDR2 SVGAGI. The CDR3 sequence is CATRGTGGNQPQHF. Written as DNA, the CDR3 is TGTGCCACCCGGGGGACAGGAGGAAATCAGCCCCAGCATTTT.

The V call is TRBV5-1, the J call TRBJ2-3, with TRBD1 identical over 8 bases. The CDR3 is 16 amino acids. V shed 3 bases, J shed 8 bases, and the junction held 14 bases outside the gene matches. The germline V gene encodes CDR1 SGHRS and CDR2 YFSETQ. This CDR3 is CASSSGGPDRVVTQYF. Here the CDR3 DNA reads TGCGCCAGCAGCTCCGGAGGGCCGGACAGGGTGGTTACGCAGTATTTT.

This clone is a singleton in its sample. The V gene is TRBV19, the J gene TRBJ1-3; 7 bases line up with TRBD1. Germline CDR1 and CDR2: LNHDA and SQIVND (reference sequence). The length of the CDR3 is 14 residues. V trimming: 7 bases; J trimming: 0 bases; junction bases outside the gene matches: 3. CDR3: CASTRTGSGNTIYF. CDR3 DNA sequence: TGTGCCAGTACCCGGACAGGCTCTGGAAACACCATATATTTT. The full variable domain, completed using reference TRBV19 and TRBJ1-3, is DGGITQSPKYLFRKEGQNVTLSCEQNLNHDAMYWYRQDPGQGLRLIYYSQIVNDFQKGDIAEGYSVSREKKESFPLTVTSAQKNPTAFYLCASTRTGSGNTIYFGEGSWLTVV.

The V call is TRBV7-9, the J call TRBJ1-4, with D perhaps matching TRBD1 (5 bases). V was pared by 3 bases and J by 7 bases, with 18 bases between. The germline V gene encodes CDR1 SEHNR and CDR2 FQNEAQ (reference sequence). The length of the CDR3 is 16 residues. The CDR3 reads CASSFVLDGRGEKLFF. The CDR3 nucleotides are TGTGCCAGCAGCTTCGTCCTGGACGGAAGGGGTGAAAAACTGTTTTTT. Based on the CDR3 plus reference TRBV7-9 and TRBJ1-4, the full variable domain is DTGVSQNPRHKITKRGQNVTFRCDPISEHNRLYWYRQTLGQGPEFLTYFQNEAQLEKSRLLSDRFSAERPKGSFSTLEIQRTEQGDSAMYLCASSFVLDGRGEKLFFGSGTQLSVL.

The chain carries TRBV6-5 and TRBJ2-1; D perhaps matches TRBD1 (5 bases). The CDR3 consists of 11 residues. V was pared by 8 bases and J by 4 bases, with 6 bases between. Per the germline V gene, CDR1 is MNHEY and CDR2 is SVGAGI. The CDR3 region has the DNA TGTGCCAGCCAGGGTTACAATGAGCAGTTCTTC. This gives the protein CASQGYNEQFF.

Remarks on this clone: Sequence at one end of the junction differs from germline and may be a read error. The chain carries TRBV6-6 and TRBJ1-1; 12 bases are a match to TRBD1. Germline V gene sequence: CDR1 MNHNY, CDR2 SVGAGI (reference sequence). The CDR3 is 12 residues long. The CDR3 spells CASSYSGTGGSF. As DNA, the CDR3 is TGTGCCAGCAGTTACTCAGGGACAGGGGGCTCTTTT.

V gene TRBV3-1 (or the pseudogene TRBV3-2) combines with J gene TRBJ1-1; TRBD1 aligns across 8 bases. This CDR3 spans 13 amino acids. Trimming at V came to 4 bases and at J to 8 bases, leaving 6 bases not matched to a gene. CDR1 and CDR2 (germline): LGHDT, YNNKEL (reference sequence). CDR3 DNA: TGTGCCAGCAGCCCGCAGGGGGCATTGGAAGCTTTCTTT. Its translation: CASSPQGALEAFF.

This sequence joins TRBV10-2 and TRBJ1-6; no clear D gene. CDR1 and CDR2 from the germline V gene are WSHSY and SAAADI. The ends were cut back, 3 bases at V and 5 bases at J, with 5 bases in the middle. This CDR3 comprises 13 residues. The CDR3 is CASSETNNSPLHF. The DNA of the CDR3 is TGCGCCAGCAGTGAAACAAATAATTCACCCCTCCACTTT.

The chain joins TRBV11-2 to TRBJ2-7, with 9 bases aligning to TRBD1. V lost 5 bases to trimming and J lost 5 bases; unmatched junction nucleotides: 10. This CDR3 comprises 15 residues. Germline lookup yields CDR1 SGHAT and CDR2 FQNNGV. Here the CDR3 reads CASSRTTGQGDEQYF. CDR3 nucleotides: TGTGCCAGCAGCCGAACGACGGGACAGGGAGACGAGCAGTACTTC.

This clone has a handful of counts. This chain joins TRBV6-4 and TRBJ2-2; possibly TRBD2 for D (5 bases). The CDR3 length is 13 residues. The germline V gene encodes CDR1 MRHNA and CDR2 SNTAGT. Trimming cost V 6 bases and J 4 bases, with 9 bases left between them. CDR3 DNA: TGTGCCAGCAGCGATACTAGCACCGGGGAGCTGTTTTTT. Its protein product is CASSDTSTGELFF.

The CDR3 DNA follows: TGTGCCAGCAGCCAAGATCCCGGGCAGGGCGCAGATTCACCCCTCCACTTT. This codes for CASSQDPGQGADSPLHF. The genes are TRBV3-1 (or the pseudogene TRBV3-2) and TRBJ1-6, with D perhaps TRBD1 (5 bases). Trimming shortened V by 0 bases and J by 8 bases, and 17 bases separated the two germline ends. Germline V gene sequence: CDR1 LGHDT, CDR2 YNNKEL (reference sequence). This CDR3 is 17 amino acids long.

The rearrangement uses TRBV30 and TRBJ2-1, with 7 bases matching TRBD2. The germline gives CDR1 GTSNPN, CDR2 SVGIG (reference sequence). Trimming removed 5 bases from V and 0 bases from J; junction bases left unmatched: 7. CDR3 length: 15 residues. The CDR3 DNA follows: TGTGCCTGGCGACTAGCCCGAGCCTCCTACAATGAGCAGTTCTTC. This sequence encodes CAWRLARASYNEQFF.

This clone was found once. The rearrangement links TRBV4-1 to TRBJ1-4; D possibly corresponds to TRBD1 (5 bases). CDR3 length: 15 residues. Germline loops: CDR1 MGHRA, CDR2 YSYEKL. With 0 bases removed from V and 5 bases from J, the gap between germline ends came to 10 bases. The CDR3 DNA follows: TGCGCCAGCAGCCAAGATCGTCGACAGAATGAAAAACTGTTTTTT. Translation: CASSQDRRQNEKLFF.

V gene TRBV7-8 combines with J gene TRBJ2-2; 7 bases agree with TRBD1. Germline CDR1 SGHVS, CDR2 FQNEAQ. V was pared by 5 bases and J by 5 bases, with 11 bases of the junction left unmatched. This CDR3 region has 16 residues. The DNA of the CDR3 is TGTGCCAGCAGCAACCGGGACAGACTTAAAACCGGGGAGCTGTTTTTT. The encoded protein is CASSNRDRLKTGELFF.

This rearrangement joins TRBV9 to TRBJ2-1; possibly TRBD2 for D (5 bases). This CDR3 has 15 residues. Per the germline V gene, CDR1 is SGDLS and CDR2 is YYNGEE. Trimming removed 4 bases from V and 5 bases from J, with 16 bases in between. The CDR3 sequence: CASSPHVAPNNEQFF. CDR3 sequence (DNA): TGTGCCAGCAGCCCTCACGTAGCGCCGAACAATGAGCAGTTCTTC.

The chain joins TRBV5-6 to TRBJ1-4; D is undetermined. Germline CDR1 SGHDT, CDR2 YYEEEE. This CDR3 has 15 amino acids. The V gene lost 0 bases and the J gene lost 7 bases, with 13 bases spanning the gap. The CDR3 reads CASSLGAGSGEKLFF. The CDR3 bases are TGTGCCAGCAGCTTGGGGGCCGGGAGTGGTGAAAAACTGTTTTTT.

The chain has TRBV18 and TRBJ2-1, with 8 bases lining up with TRBD2. This CDR3 comprises 14 residues. CDR1 KGHSH and CDR2 LQKENI come from the germline V gene. The J segment lost 8 bases and the V segment lost 3 bases, leaving 6 bases of the junction unmatched. Written as DNA, the CDR3 is TGTGCCAGCTCACCCCGGCTAGCGGGCGATGAGCAGTTCTTC. Protein: CASSPRLAGDEQFF.

CDR3 nucleotide sequence: TGTGCCAGCAGTTACCTCGGGGAGGGGAATTCACCCCTCCACTTT. Its translation is CASSYLGEGNSPLHF. The chain couples TRBV6-5 to TRBJ1-6, with TRBD1 as a possible D gene (5 bases). This CDR3 spans 15 amino acids. V was trimmed by 2 bases and J by 7 bases, leaving 12 bases between them. CDR1 is MNHEY and CDR2 is SVGAGI in the germline V gene.

The sample holds a few counts of this clone. The chain carries TRBV11-3 and TRBJ2-1; 7 nucleotides line up with TRBD2. CDR3 length equals 16 residues. Losses at the gene ends were 5 bases for V and 0 bases for J; bases not matched to a gene: 7. Germline V gene lookup returns CDR1 SGHNT and CDR2 YENEEA. The CDR3 nucleotides are TGTGCCAGCAGCGCTCGGGAGCGGGGCTCCTACAATGAGCAGTTCTTC. Amino acid sequence: CASSARERGSYNEQFF.

V usage is TRBV6-1 and J usage is TRBJ1-1, with 9 bases identical to TRBD1. There are 15 residues in the CDR3. J was trimmed by 4 bases and V by 3 bases; bases with no gene match: 6. Germline assignment: CDR1 MNHNS and CDR2 SASEGT. The CDR3: CASSDPGQGGTEAFF. The CDR3 bases are TGTGCCAGCAGTGACCCGGGACAGGGAGGCACTGAAGCTTTCTTT.

The chain recombines TRBV11-2 with TRBJ1-2; D possibly corresponds to TRBD1 (6 bases). Between the trimmed V and J ends, which lost 7 bases and 3 bases, there was a span of 15 bases. The CDR3 has 14 amino acids. From germline, CDR1 is SGHAT and CDR2 FQNNGV. The CDR3 DNA follows: TGTGCCAGCACCAAACAGGGTTTCGACTATGGCTACACCTTC. Protein sequence: CASTKQGFDYGYTF.